This TCR beta chain came from a study of T-cell memory formation after mild COVID-19. Findings of the study overall: The finding that pre-infection memory included some responding clones suggested that cross-reactive memory joined. Day 15 to 85 contracting clones showed balanced CD4/CD8; later expanders leaned CD4+. Second-wave clones with a day 37 peak had unconfirmed SARS-CoV-2 specificity.

Looked up from germline, CDR1 is MNHEY and CDR2 is SMNVEV (reference sequence). The V end lost 2 bases, the J end lost 3 bases, and 10 bases lay between the germline ends. This CDR3 has 14 residues. A single record per CDR3 protein comes from TCRdb applying MiXCR to the 5' RACE reads. Of more than 300,000 distinct CDR3 sequences in the sample, 12% to 15% were seen once. In regard to this clonotype: The antigen is not known.

This rearrangement joins TRBV27 to TRBJ1-1; no reliable D call. Sequenced: PBMCs or a T cell subset sorted from them (not recorded which). The TCR sequence derives from a man aged 18 to 35 who had mild COVID-19 (a few samples of this study predate the infection). Cell type and time point are not known. CDR3 loop: CASSLGPGYTEAFF. The CDR3 DNA follows: TGTGCCAGCAGTTTAGGTCCGGGGTACACTGAAGCTTTCTTT.